The entry that follows covers one TCR beta chain sequence. Its antigen is as yet unknown. Target depth was 1 in 200,000 to 1 in 1 million T cells, about 10x per clonotype. Assay used: immunoSEQ multiplex PCR; TCRdb lists only in-frame clones, some missing. The data hold more than 6,500 clones, with about 70% observed a single time. This sample is drawn from a study of cytotoxic CD8 clonotypes in ibrutinib-treated CLL. Study-level background: On average, roughly 94,000 productive rearrangements and a few hundred thousand productive templates per sample. General study results and limits: The study found public clonotypes uncommon, contracting or stable on treatment. Against age-matched healthy donors, baseline clonality ran higher and tracked circulating CD8+ T-cell counts.

The CDR3 runs 16 residues. Trimming stripped 5 bases from V and 0 bases from J, with 13 bases between. From germline, CDR1 is SGHAT and CDR2 FQNNGV. The sequencing used PBMCs, collected before ibrutinib treatment. The TCR originated in a human donor with chronic lymphocytic leukemia. The genes are TRBV11-2 and TRBJ2-2, with D perhaps assigned TRBD1 or TRBD2 (5 bases each). DNA for the CDR3: TGTGCCAGCAGCGGTGCCGGGACGGCGAACACCGGGGAGCTGTTTTTT. This translates into CASSGAGTANTGELFF.